This T cell receptor beta chain was retrieved from a study of blood T cell repertoires in COVID-19. V lost 1 base and J lost 2, with 5 bases in between. Per the germline V gene, CDR1 is SGHTA and CDR2 is FQGNSA. The CDR3 is 13 residues long. Per the original data handling: Reference gene primer amplification gave estimated nucleated cell counts. Generated by immunoSEQ multiplex PCR, the TCRdb table keeps only in-frame clones and is missing some. V and J calls plus clone size are reproduced from that table; the DNA served to infer D and trimming. The sample lists about 170,000 clones, around nine tenths occurring once.

The chain joins TRBV7-2 to TRBJ1-2; D is uncertain. The receptor's source is a man aged 50 to 59 who had recovered from COVID-19. Specimen: peripheral blood. The CDR3 loop reads CASSLGQNYGYTF. CDR3 nucleotides: TGTGCCAGCAGCTTAGGGCAGAACTATGGCTACACCTTC.